This section outlines one T cell receptor beta chain sequence together with its context. Other nucleotide sequences from this sample produce the same CDR3. Profiled with immunoSEQ multiplex PCR; TCRdb holds only in-frame clones, not every one. Of 720,000 or so clones listed, 80% to 90% are singletons. This record comes from a study of shared T cell receptors in the human thymus. Trimming removed 5 bases at V and 6 bases at J, with 8 bases between. The CDR3 is made up of 12 amino acids. Germline V lookup: CDR1 MNHEY, CDR2 SMNVEV (reference sequence). A further study also used this sample, focusing on human thymus T cells. This second study notes: Among the donors, all were healthy Finnish infants having corrective surgery for congenital heart defects. Resections from corrective heart surgery provided thymus tissue.

The receptor's source is a girl less than two years old with a congenital heart defect. Source material: thymocytes. V is TRBV27 and J is TRBJ1-5, with unresolved D. CDR3 sequence reads: CASSPGGQPQHF. The CDR3 coding sequence is TGTGCCAGCAGTCCCGGCGGTCAGCCCCAGCATTTT.